This TCR beta chain was captured in a study of early stage breast cancer tumors. Blood replicates held 0.5 ug DNA, tumor or normal breast roughly 1.5 ug, two each. The table came from immunoSEQ multiplex PCR; TCRdb's copy has only in-frame clones and leaves some out. The sample shows about 30,000 clones, roughly two thirds of them seen only once. This CDR3 has 16 amino acids. CDR1 and CDR2 (germline): MDHEN, SYDVKM. V lost 4 bases to trimming and J lost 0 bases; unmatched junction nucleotides: 1. The specimen sequenced was blood. V gene TRBV28 combines with J gene TRBJ2-6; 9 bases fit TRBD1. The sequence was collected from a person in their fifties with breast cancer. DNA for the CDR3: TGTGCCAGCAGTTGGGACAGGGTCTCTGGGGCCAACGTCCTGACTTTC. It specifies CASSWDRVSGANVLTF.